These 24 T cell receptor beta chains were sequenced from one sample in a study of shared clonotypes between healthy human individuals. Measured with immunoSEQ multiplex PCR; TCRdb has only the in-frame clones, and not every one. The sample carries roughly 1,100,000 clones, 65% to 75% recorded once. The sample was memory CD4+ T cells sorted from blood. Subset denoted: CD45RA-negative fraction. These receptors came from a man aged 18 to 30 in good health.

The genes are TRBV7-3 and TRBJ2-1; 7 nucleotides align to TRBD1. Germline V gene sequence: CDR1 SGHTA, CDR2 FQGTGA. This CDR3 comprises 16 residues. The trim removed 5 bases at V and 4 bases at J, leaving 11 bases unmatched. CDR3 loop: CASSPSTGATYNEQFF. CDR3 sequence (DNA): TGTGCCAGCAGCCCCAGTACAGGGGCAACTTACAATGAGCAGTTCTTC. The full variable domain, rest sourced from reference TRBV7-3 and TRBJ2-1, is GAGVSQTPSNKVTEKGKYVELRCDPISGHTALYWYRQSLGQGPEFLIYFQGTGAADDSGLPNDRFFAVRPEGSVSTLKIQRTERGDSAVYLCASSPSTGATYNEQFFGPGTRLTVL.

The chain has TRBV6-1 and TRBJ2-7; D could derive from TRBD1 or TRBD2 (5 bases each). This CDR3 contains 15 residues. From germline, CDR1 is MNHNS and CDR2 SASEGT. The V gene lost 4 bases and the J gene lost 1 base, with 14 bases spanning the gap. The CDR3 spells CASSAARDGSYEQYF. Here the CDR3 DNA reads TGTGCCAGCAGTGCGGCACGGGACGGATCCTACGAGCAGTACTTC.

This clone showed up just once. This chain links TRBV5-1 with TRBJ2-2, with D uncertain. The CDR3 spans 13 residues. V dropped 0 bases and J dropped 7 bases, with 7 bases sitting between them. Germline lookup yields CDR1 SGHRS and CDR2 YFSETQ. CDR3 protein: CASSLVLRGELFF. In DNA form, the CDR3 reads TGCGCCAGCAGCTTGGTTTTGCGCGGGGAGCTGTTTTTT.

V is TRBV19 and J is TRBJ1-2, with 7 bases matching TRBD1. There are 14 residues in the CDR3. Trimming at V came to 7 bases and at J to 0 bases, leaving 5 bases not matched to a gene. Germline CDR1 is LNHDA and CDR2 is SQIVND (reference sequence). CDR3 in amino acids: CASTRTGSNYGYTF. The CDR3 region has the DNA TGTGCCAGTACCCGGACAGGATCTAACTATGGCTACACCTTC.

Remarks on this clone: The same CDR3 can be traced to other DNA sequences in this sample. The chain joins TRBV9 to TRBJ2-3; no clear D. The CDR3 covers 15 residues. The germline gives CDR1 SGDLS, CDR2 YYNGEE. The V gene lost 1 base and the J gene lost 1 base, with 10 bases spanning the gap. In DNA form, the CDR3 reads TGTGCCAGCAGCGTACAGTCCCGGGGCACAGATACGCAGTATTTT. The encoded protein is CASSVQSRGTDTQYF.

This rearrangement joins TRBV11-2 to TRBJ2-1; 11 positions match TRBD2. The CDR3 length is 16 residues. Germline values: CDR1 SGHAT, CDR2 FQNNGV. V lost 2 bases, J lost 6 bases, and 6 bases stayed unmatched. The DNA for the CDR3 is TGTGCCAGCAGCTTACACCCAGGGACTAGCGGCAATGAGCAGTTCTTC. Protein sequence: CASSLHPGTSGNEQFF.

The CDR3 reads CASSPQEVARYEQYF. The CDR3 nucleotides read TGTGCCAGCAGTCCCCAGGAAGTGGCGAGGTACGAGCAGTACTTC. The V and J genes are TRBV28 and TRBJ2-7; D remains unclear. Deletions cut 5 bases from V and 4 bases from J, with 18 bases between. The germline gives CDR1 MDHEN, CDR2 SYDVKM. The CDR3 length is 15 residues.

The chain links TRBV18 to TRBJ2-2; the D is unclear. The CDR3 covers 13 residues. Germline CDR1 reads KGHSH; CDR2 reads LQKENI. V was pared by 2 bases and J by 5 bases, with 6 bases between. This chain's CDR3 is CASSPISTGELFF. The CDR3, as DNA: TGTGCCAGCTCACCAATAAGTACCGGGGAGCTGTTTTTT.

This chain uses TRBV18 with TRBJ2-5, with 8 bases matching TRBD1. From germline, CDR1 is KGHSH and CDR2 LQKENI. The CDR3 has 14 amino acids. Trimming removed 1 base from V and 5 bases from J; junction bases left unmatched: 3. This chain's CDR3 is CASSPLDRVETQYF. Written as DNA, the CDR3 is TGTGCCAGCTCACCACTGGACAGGGTCGAGACCCAGTACTTC.

This rearrangement joins TRBV5-1 to TRBJ2-5, with D uncertain. Trimming shortened V by 2 bases and J by 1 base, and 6 bases separated the two germline ends. Germline CDR1 reads SGHRS; CDR2 reads YFSETQ. CDR3 size: 13 residues. CDR3 sequence: CASSLQPQETQYF. DNA of the CDR3: TGCGCCAGCAGCTTACAGCCCCAAGAGACCCAGTACTTC. The full variable domain, with the rest looked up from reference TRBV5-1 and TRBJ2-5, is KAGVTQTPRYLIKTRGQQVTLSCSPISGHRSVSWYQQTPGQGLQFLFEYFSETQRNKGNFPGRFSGRQFSNSRSEMNVSTLELGDSALYLCASSLQPQETQYFGPGTRLLVL.

This chain connects TRBV7-8 to TRBJ1-6; TRBD1 is a possible D gene (5 bases). The V gene lost 6 bases and the J gene lost 10 bases, with 22 bases spanning the gap. The CDR3 is made up of 16 amino acids. CDR1 is SGHVS and CDR2 is FQNEAQ in the germline V gene. CDR3 in amino acids: CASRSGTSAWGSPLHF. The CDR3 coding sequence is TGTGCCAGCAGGTCCGGGACCTCGGCGTGGGGCTCACCCCTCCACTTT.

V is TRBV5-5 and J is TRBJ1-6, with D possibly matching TRBD1 (5 bases). V was clipped by 2 bases and J by 9 bases, with 15 bases between them. Germline V gene sequence: CDR1 SGHKS, CDR2 YYEKEE (reference sequence). The CDR3 loop spans 15 amino acids. The CDR3 nucleotides read TGTGCCAGCAGCTTCCAGAATCGGGGCGGTTCACCCCTCCACTTT. Its translation is CASSFQNRGGSPLHF.

The chain combines TRBV7-2 with TRBJ1-1; D is perhaps TRBD1 (6 bases). CDR3 size: 15 residues. V lost 5 bases, J lost 2 bases, and 15 bases lay in between. The germline CDR1 and CDR2 sequences are SGHTA and FQGNSA. DNA of the CDR3: TGTGCCAGCAGCGCGGACAGTACCCTCAACACTGAAGCTTTCTTT. Residues: CASSADSTLNTEAFF.

The chain couples TRBV27 to TRBJ1-1; D gene unclear. Deletions cut 3 bases from V and 7 bases from J, with 15 bases between. The CDR3 is 14 amino acids. CDR1 and CDR2 from the germline V gene are MNHEY and SMNVEV (reference sequence). The CDR3 spells CASSFGRTKDEAFF. The DNA of the CDR3 is TGTGCCAGCAGTTTTGGACGGACGAAGGATGAAGCTTTCTTT.

The rearrangement joins TRBV5-6 to TRBJ2-5; D remains ambiguous. The V end lost 0 bases, the J end lost 1 base, and 7 bases lay between the germline ends. CDR1 is SGHDT, CDR2 YYEEEE, per germline. This CDR3 comprises 14 residues. Here the CDR3 reads CASSLVGTQETQYF. CDR3 DNA: TGTGCCAGCAGCTTGGTGGGAACCCAAGAGACCCAGTACTTC.

The chain joins TRBV19 to TRBJ2-2; D uncertain. The CDR3 consists of 15 residues. From germline, CDR1 is LNHDA and CDR2 SQIVND (reference sequence). V gave up 1 base and J gave up 7 bases, with 13 bases separating them. The chain's CDR3 is CASSIGPSRGGELFF. The CDR3 DNA follows: TGTGCCAGTAGTATAGGCCCCAGTAGAGGCGGGGAGCTGTTTTTT.

This clone was detected many times. The chain employs TRBV6-5 and TRBJ2-7; D is perhaps TRBD1 (6 bases). CDR3 size: 13 residues. Deletions cut 10 bases from V and 3 bases from J, with 16 bases between. Per the germline V gene, CDR1 is MNHEY and CDR2 is SVGAGI. CDR3 sequence reads: CATTRDNLYEQYF. The DNA of the CDR3 is TGTGCCACCACCCGGGACAATCTCTACGAGCAGTACTTC.

In regard to this clone: The same CDR3 is also encoded by other DNA sequences in this sample. The V call is TRBV5-1, the J call TRBJ1-1; D not certain. The CDR3 is made up of 16 amino acids. Germline V gives CDR1 SGHRS, CDR2 YFSETQ. Trimming took 1 base from V and 5 from J, leaving 18 bases between them. CDR3: CASSLSSRGRTTEAFF. In DNA, the CDR3 is TGCGCCAGCAGCTTGAGTTCCCGCGGAAGAACAACTGAAGCTTTCTTT.

The chain couples TRBV19 to TRBJ2-6, with a tentative D call TRBD2 (6 bases). Deletions cut 5 bases from V and 1 base from J, with 12 bases between. The CDR3 spans 16 residues. CDR1 and CDR2 (germline): LNHDA, SQIVND (reference sequence). CDR3: CASSPPGVSGANVLTF. Here the CDR3 DNA reads TGTGCCAGTAGTCCCCCGGGGGTATCTGGGGCCAACGTCCTGACTTTC.

Details on this clone: Other DNA sequences in this specimen translate into the identical CDR3. The V and J genes are TRBV6-1 and TRBJ2-7; D gene ambiguous. In germline, CDR1 is MNHNS, CDR2 SASEGT. Trimming took 0 bases from V and 4 from J, leaving 4 bases between them. This CDR3 is 12 amino acids long. The CDR3 region has the DNA TGTGCCAGCAGTGAAGCTAGGTACGAGCAGTACTTC. This sequence encodes CASSEARYEQYF.

This chain uses TRBV10-1 with TRBJ2-3, with D possibly called TRBD1 or TRBD2 (5 bases each). The germline V gene encodes CDR1 WNHNN and CDR2 SYGVQD (reference sequence). The CDR3 runs 13 residues. V was trimmed by 6 bases and J by 5 bases, leaving 12 bases between them. The CDR3 nucleotides are TGCGCCAGCAGCGGGGAGCAGGGAGATACGCAGTATTTT. Encoded protein: CASSGEQGDTQYF.

This chain connects TRBV5-1 to TRBJ1-3; possibly TRBD1 for D (5 bases). Germline assignment: CDR1 SGHRS and CDR2 YFSETQ. Trimming pared 0 bases from V and 3 bases from J, leaving 10 bases between. This CDR3 spans 15 amino acids. Written as DNA, the CDR3 is TGCGCCAGCAGCTTGGCCGGGGGTGATGGAAACACCATATATTTT. This gives the protein CASSLAGGDGNTIYF.

The CDR3 nucleotides read TGTGCCAGCAGCCCCCGGCCCGGGTCCTACAATGAGCAGTTCTTC. Encoded protein: CASSPRPGSYNEQFF. The chain employs TRBV9 and TRBJ2-1; no firm D call. The V and J ends lost 4 bases and 1 base respectively, with 12 bases between them. There are 15 residues in the CDR3. The germline CDR1 and CDR2 sequences are SGDLS and YYNGEE.

The chain is built from TRBV2 and TRBJ2-7, with D unclear. Germline loops: CDR1 SNHLY, CDR2 FYNNEI. The V end was cut by 7 bases, the J end by 2 bases, with 9 bases between. This CDR3 is built from 12 residues. The CDR3 spells CASTVTTYEQYF. The DNA for the CDR3 is TGTGCCAGCACGGTCACTACCTACGAGCAGTACTTC.